This T cell receptor beta chain was captured in a study of shared clonotypes between healthy human individuals. Method: immunoSEQ multiplex PCR; TCRdb's copy keeps in-frame clones and lacks some. The sample gives about 1.5 million clones, 95% to 99% of which show up once; about 0.4% is in the top ten. The V gene lost 0 bases and the J gene lost 4 bases, with 11 bases spanning the gap. Germline V CDR1 and CDR2: SGHRS, YFSETQ. The CDR3 is 14 residues long. Sequencing was performed on naive CD4+ T cells sorted from blood. Subset specified: CD45RA+ positively selected. This clonotype originated in a man aged 25 to 40 in good health. The gene calls are TRBV5-1 and TRBJ2-7, with a weak D call TRBD1 (5 bases). In nucleotides, the CDR3 is TGCGCCAGCAGCTTGGTAGGGGCCAAATACGAGCAGTACTTC. It specifies CASSLVGAKYEQYF.